This T cell receptor beta chain emerged from a study of cytomegalovirus exposure and HLA in healthy donors. Regarding the study as a whole: High sensitivity and specificity were reportedly achieved when the classifier diagnosed cytomegalovirus status.

With regard to this clone: Antigen unknown.

This CDR3 contains 16 residues. CDR1 is SGDLS, CDR2 YYNGEE, per germline. V lost 2 bases to trimming and J lost 1 base, with 12 bases between them. Primers for the PCR totalled 60 Vbeta and 13 Jbeta. Assay used: immunoSEQ multiplex PCR; TCRdb lists only in-frame clones, some missing. The sample table includes under 90,000 clones. This chain connects TRBV9 to TRBJ2-2; possibly TRBD1 for D (6 bases). The clonotype was recovered from a man aged 50-60 years in good health and CMV-seropositive. Specimen: PBMCs. In nucleotides, the CDR3 is TGTGCCAGCAGCGTCGAACCGGGACAGAACACCGGGGAGCTGTTTTTT. It yields the protein CASSVEPGQNTGELFF.